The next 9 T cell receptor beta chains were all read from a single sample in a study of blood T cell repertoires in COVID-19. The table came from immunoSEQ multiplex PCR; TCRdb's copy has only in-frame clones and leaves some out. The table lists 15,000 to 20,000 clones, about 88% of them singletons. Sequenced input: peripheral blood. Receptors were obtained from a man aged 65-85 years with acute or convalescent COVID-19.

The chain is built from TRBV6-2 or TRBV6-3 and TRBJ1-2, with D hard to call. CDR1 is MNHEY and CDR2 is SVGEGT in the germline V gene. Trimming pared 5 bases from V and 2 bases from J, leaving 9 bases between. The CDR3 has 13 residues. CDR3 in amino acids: CASSPDGNYGYTF. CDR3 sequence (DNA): TGTGCCAGCAGTCCCGACGGGAACTATGGCTACACCTTC.

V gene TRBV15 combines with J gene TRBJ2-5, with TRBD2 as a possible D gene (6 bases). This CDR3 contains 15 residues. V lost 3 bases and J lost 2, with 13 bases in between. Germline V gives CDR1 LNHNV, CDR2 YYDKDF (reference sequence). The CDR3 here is CATSSARDSQETQYF. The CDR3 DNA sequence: TGTGCCACCAGCAGCGCACGGGACTCACAAGAGACCCAGTACTTC.

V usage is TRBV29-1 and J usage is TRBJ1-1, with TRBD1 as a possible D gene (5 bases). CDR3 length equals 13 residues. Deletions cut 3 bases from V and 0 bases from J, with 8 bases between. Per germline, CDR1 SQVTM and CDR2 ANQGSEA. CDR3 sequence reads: CSVEQGVNTEAFF. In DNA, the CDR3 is TGCAGCGTTGAGCAGGGCGTGAACACTGAAGCTTTCTTT.

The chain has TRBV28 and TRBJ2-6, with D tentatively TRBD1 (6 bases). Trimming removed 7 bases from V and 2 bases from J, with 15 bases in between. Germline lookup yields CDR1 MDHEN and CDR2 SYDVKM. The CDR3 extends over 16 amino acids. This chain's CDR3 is CASKPQGITGANVLTF. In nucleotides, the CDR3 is TGTGCCAGCAAGCCCCAGGGGATTACTGGGGCCAACGTCCTGACTTTC.

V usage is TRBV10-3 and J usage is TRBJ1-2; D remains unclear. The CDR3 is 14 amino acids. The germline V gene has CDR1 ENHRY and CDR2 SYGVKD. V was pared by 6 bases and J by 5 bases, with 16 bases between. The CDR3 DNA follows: TGTGCCATCAGCCGGGAGGCCAGCCTTTATGGCTACACCTTC. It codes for CAISREASLYGYTF.

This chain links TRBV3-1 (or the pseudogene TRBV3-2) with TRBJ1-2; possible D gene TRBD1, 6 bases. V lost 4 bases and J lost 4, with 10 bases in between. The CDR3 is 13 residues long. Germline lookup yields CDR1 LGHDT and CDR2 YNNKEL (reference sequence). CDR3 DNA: TGTGCCAGCAGCCCTAGGGGGAGCTATGGCTACACCTTC. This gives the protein CASSPRGSYGYTF.

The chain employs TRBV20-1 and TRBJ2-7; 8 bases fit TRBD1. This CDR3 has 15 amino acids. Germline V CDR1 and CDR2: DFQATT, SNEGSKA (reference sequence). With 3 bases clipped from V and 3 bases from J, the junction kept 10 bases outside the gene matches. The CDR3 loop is CSASFGQGGIYEQYF. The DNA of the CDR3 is TGCAGTGCTAGTTTCGGACAGGGTGGGATCTACGAGCAGTACTTC.

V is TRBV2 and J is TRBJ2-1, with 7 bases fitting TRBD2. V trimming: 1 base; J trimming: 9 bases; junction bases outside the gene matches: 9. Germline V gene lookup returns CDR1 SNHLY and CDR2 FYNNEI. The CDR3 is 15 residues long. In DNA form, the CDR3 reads TGTGCCAGCAGTGAAGGAGGGAGGGCCTTGGGTGAGCAGTTCTTC. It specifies CASSEGGRALGEQFF.

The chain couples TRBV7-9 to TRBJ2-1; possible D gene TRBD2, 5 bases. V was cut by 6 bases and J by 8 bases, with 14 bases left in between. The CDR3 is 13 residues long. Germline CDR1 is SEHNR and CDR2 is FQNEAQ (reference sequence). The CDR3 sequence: CASRPISGDEQFF. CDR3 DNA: TGTGCCAGCAGGCCAATTTCCGGGGATGAGCAGTTCTTC.